This TCR beta chain was found in a study of T-cell memory formation after mild COVID-19. The CDR3 loop spans 13 amino acids. Germline V gene data show CDR1 as SNHLY and CDR2 as FYNNEI. V dropped 8 bases and J dropped 4; count of bases not matched to a gene: 4. The table lists this clonotype with a few counts. TCRdb passed the 5' RACE reads through MiXCR, listing each CDR3 protein once. The repertoire holds 340,000 or so distinct CDR3 sequences, with over 10% as singletons. This rearrangement joins TRBV2 to TRBJ1-4; 7 bases match TRBD1. The sequenced material came from PBMCs or a T cell subset sorted from them (not recorded which). The TCR sequence derives from a young man who had mild COVID-19 (a few samples of this study predate the infection). Cell type and time point are not known. CDR3 sequence reads: CASGDRDNEKLFF. The CDR3 DNA is TGTGCCAGCGGGGACAGAGATAATGAAAAACTGTTTTTT.